Only a few counts were recorded for the clone carrying this TCR beta chain. The antigen is unknown. Trimming at V came to 1 base and at J to 6 bases, leaving 7 bases not matched to a gene. The CDR3 contains 16 residues. Germline loops: CDR1 SGDLS, CDR2 YYNGEE. For the second PCR, which ran for 7 to 11 cycles, a sample-barcoded 5' primer and a J-beta primer mix were used. A template-switch adaptor containing 12 random nucleotides labeled each cDNA molecule. TCRdb re-called the 5' RACE reads through MiXCR, storing one row per CDR3 protein. The repertoire holds approximately 850,000 distinct CDR3 sequences, with nearly 60% as singletons. The data belong to a study of blood T cells in healthy people across ages. Study conclusions and caveats: The fall in TCR beta diversity per million T cells was roughly linear with age.

Sequencing was carried out using blood. The source of this sequence is a young man in good health. This chain connects TRBV9 to TRBJ2-1; 10 bases are a match to TRBD2. CDR3 coding DNA: TGTGCCAGCAGCGTATCGGCTAGCGGGAGAGGCAATGAGCAGTTCTTC. Its translation: CASSVSASGRGNEQFF.